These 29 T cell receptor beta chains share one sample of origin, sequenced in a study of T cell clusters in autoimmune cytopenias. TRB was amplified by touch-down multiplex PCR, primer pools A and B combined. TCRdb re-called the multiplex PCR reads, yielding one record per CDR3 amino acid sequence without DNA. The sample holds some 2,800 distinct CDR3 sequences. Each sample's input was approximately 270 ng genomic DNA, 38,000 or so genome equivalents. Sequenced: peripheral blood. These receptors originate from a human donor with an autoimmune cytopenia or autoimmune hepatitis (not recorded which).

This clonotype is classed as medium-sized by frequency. The CDR3 region is CASSYSDGSYEQYF. The chain couples TRBV6-5 to TRBJ2-7. The CDR3 consists of 14 residues. Germline CDR1 is MNHEY and CDR2 is SVGAGI.

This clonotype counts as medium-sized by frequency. The CDR3: CSVTGLAGVYEQYF. The chain is built from TRBV29-1 and TRBJ2-7; TCRdb's D call, TRBD2, is unchecked because there is no DNA. Germline assignment: CDR1 SQVTM and CDR2 ANQGSEA. There are 14 residues in the CDR3.

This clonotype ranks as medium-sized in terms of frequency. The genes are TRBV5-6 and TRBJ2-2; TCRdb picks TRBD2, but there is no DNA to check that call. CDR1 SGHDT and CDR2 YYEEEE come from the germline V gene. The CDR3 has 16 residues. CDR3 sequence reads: CASNTGTSGRTGELFF.

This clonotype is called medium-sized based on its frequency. The CDR3: CAWSVLRQTYEQYF. The chain employs TRBV30 and TRBJ2-7. The CDR3 totals 14 residues. The germline gives CDR1 GTSNPN, CDR2 SVGIG (reference sequence).

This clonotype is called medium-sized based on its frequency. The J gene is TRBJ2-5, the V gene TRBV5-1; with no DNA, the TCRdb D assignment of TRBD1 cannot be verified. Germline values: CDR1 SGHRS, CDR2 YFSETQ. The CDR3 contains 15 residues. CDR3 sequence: CASSSRTGGMETQYF.

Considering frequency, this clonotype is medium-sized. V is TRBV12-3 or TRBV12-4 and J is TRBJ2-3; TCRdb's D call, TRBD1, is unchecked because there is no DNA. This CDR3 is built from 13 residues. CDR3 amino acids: CASSYGTGDTQYF.

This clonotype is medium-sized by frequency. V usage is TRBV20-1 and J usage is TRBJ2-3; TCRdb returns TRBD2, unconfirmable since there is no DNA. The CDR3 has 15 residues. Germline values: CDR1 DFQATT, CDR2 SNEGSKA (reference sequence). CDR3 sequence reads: CSAQPTSGSSDTQYF.

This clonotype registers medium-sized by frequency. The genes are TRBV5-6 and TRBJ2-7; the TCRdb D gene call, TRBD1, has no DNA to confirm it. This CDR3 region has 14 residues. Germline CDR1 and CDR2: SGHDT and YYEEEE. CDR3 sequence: CASSLTGRSYEQYF.

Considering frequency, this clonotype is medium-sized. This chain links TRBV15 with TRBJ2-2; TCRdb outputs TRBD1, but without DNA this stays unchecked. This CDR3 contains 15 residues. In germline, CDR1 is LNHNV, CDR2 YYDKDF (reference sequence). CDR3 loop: CATSRKQGETGELFF.

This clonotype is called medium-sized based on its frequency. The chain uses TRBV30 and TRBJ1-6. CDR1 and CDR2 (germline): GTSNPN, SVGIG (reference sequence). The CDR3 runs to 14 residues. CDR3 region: CAWSVPVGGGPLHF.

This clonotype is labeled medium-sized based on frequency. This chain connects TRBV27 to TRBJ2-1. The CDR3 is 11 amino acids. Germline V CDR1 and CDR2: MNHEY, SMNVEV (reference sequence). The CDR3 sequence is CASSFGHEQFF.

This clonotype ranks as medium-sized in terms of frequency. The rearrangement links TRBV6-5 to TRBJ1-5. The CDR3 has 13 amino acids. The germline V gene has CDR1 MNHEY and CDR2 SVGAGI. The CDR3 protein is CASSPRINQPQHF.

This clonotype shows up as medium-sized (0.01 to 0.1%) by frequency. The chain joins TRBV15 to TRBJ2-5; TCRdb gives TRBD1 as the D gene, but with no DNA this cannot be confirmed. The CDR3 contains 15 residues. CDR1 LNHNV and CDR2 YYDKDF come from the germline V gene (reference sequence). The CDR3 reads CATSRDHGGEETQYF.

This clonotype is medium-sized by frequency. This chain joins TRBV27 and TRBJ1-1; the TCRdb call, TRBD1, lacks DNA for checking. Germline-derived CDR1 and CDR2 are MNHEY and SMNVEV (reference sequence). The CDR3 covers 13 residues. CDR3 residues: CASSRTGGTEAFF.

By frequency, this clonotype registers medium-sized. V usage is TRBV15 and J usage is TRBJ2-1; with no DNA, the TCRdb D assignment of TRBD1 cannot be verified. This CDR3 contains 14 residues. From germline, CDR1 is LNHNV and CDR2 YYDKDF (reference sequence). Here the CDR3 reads CATGWAREDNEQFF.

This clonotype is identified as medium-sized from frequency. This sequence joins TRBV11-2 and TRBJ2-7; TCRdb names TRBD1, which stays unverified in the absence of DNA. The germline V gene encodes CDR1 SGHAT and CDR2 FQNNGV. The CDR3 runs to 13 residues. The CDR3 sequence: CASSLLSGYEQYF.

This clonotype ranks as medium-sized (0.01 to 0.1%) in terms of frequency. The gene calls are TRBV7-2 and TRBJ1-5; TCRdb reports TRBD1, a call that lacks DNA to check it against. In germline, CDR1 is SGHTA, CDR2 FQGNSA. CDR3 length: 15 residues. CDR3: CASRLGRGGNQPQHF.

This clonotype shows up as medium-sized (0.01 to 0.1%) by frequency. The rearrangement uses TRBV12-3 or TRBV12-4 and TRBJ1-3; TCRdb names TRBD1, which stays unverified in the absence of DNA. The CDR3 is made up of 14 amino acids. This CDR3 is CASSPDRVGNTIYF.

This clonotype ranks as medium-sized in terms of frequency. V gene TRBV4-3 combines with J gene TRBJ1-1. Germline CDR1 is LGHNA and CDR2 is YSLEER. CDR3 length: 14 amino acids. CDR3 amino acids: CASSQERANTEAFF.

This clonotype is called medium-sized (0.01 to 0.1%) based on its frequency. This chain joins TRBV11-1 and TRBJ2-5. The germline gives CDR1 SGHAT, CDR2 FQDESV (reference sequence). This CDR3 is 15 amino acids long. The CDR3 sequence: CASSLGEYRGETQYF.

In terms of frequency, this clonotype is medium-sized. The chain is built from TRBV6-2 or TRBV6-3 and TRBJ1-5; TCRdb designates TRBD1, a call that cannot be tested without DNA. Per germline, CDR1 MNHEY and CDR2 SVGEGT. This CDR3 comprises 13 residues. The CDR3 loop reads CASRGASNQPQHF.

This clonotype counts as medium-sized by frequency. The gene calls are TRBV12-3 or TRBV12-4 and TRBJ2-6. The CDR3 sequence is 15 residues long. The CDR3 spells CASSLISSGANVLTF.

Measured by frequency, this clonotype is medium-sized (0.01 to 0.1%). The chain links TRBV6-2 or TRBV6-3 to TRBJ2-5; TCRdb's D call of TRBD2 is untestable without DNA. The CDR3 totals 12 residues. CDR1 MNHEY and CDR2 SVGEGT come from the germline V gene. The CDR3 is CASSTLGETQYF.

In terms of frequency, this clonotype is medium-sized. The CDR3 spells CAISDDERGGLTAKETQYF. The chain joins TRBV10-3 to TRBJ2-5; TCRdb outputs TRBD2, but without DNA this stays unchecked. This CDR3 is built from 19 residues. The germline CDR1 and CDR2 sequences are ENHRY and SYGVKD.

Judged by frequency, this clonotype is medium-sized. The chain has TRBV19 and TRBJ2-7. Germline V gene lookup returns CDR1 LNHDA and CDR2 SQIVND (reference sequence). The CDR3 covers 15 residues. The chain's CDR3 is CASSIRSDSSYEQYF.

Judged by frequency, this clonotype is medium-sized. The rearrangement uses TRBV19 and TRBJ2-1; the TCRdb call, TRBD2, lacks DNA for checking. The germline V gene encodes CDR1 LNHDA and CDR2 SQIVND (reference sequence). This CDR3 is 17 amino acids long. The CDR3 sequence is CASRVRYGLAGSHEQFF.

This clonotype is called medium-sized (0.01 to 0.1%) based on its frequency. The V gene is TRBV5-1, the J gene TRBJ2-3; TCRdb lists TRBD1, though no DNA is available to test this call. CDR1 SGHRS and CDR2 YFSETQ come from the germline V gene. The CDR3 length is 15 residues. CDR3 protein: CASSFGTASTDTQYF.

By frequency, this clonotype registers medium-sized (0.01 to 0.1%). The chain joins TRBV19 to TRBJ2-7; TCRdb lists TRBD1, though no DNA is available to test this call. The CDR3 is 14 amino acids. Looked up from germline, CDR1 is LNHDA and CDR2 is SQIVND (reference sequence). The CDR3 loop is CASSTSGASYEQYF.

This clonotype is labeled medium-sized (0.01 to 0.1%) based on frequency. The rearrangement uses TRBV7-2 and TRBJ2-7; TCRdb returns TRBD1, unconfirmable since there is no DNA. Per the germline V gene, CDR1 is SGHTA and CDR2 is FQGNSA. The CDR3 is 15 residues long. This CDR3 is CASSYGTGGSYEQYF.